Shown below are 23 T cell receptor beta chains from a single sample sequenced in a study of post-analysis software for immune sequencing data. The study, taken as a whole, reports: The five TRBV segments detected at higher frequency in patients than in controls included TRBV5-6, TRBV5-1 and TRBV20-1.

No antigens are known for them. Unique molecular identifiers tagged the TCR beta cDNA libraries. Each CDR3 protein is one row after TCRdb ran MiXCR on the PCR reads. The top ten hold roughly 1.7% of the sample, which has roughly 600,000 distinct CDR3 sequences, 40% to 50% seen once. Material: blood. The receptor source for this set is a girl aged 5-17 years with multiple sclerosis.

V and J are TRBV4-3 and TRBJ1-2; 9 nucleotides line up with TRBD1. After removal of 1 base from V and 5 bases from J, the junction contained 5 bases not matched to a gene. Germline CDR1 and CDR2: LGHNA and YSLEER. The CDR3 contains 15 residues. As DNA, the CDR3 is TGCGCCAGCAGCCAAGCATCCGGGACAGGGTATGGCTACACCTTC. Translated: CASSQASGTGYGYTF.

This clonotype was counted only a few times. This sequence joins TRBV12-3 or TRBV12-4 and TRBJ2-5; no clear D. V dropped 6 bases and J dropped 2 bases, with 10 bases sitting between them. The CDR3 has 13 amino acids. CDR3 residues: CASSLLSQETQYF. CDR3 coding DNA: TGTGCCAGCAGCTTGCTCAGTCAAGAGACCCAGTACTTC.

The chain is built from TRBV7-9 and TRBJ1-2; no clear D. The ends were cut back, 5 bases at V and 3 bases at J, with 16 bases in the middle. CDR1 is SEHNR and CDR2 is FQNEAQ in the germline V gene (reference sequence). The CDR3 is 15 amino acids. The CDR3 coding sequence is TGTGCCAGCAGCCTCCAGACGGGCTTAGACTATGGCTACACCTTC. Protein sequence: CASSLQTGLDYGYTF.

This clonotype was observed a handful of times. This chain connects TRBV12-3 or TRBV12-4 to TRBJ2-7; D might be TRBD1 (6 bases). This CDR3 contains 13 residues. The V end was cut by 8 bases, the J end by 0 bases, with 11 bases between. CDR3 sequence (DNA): TGTGCCAGCGGTAGGGGGTACTCCTACGAGCAGTACTTC. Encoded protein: CASGRGYSYEQYF.

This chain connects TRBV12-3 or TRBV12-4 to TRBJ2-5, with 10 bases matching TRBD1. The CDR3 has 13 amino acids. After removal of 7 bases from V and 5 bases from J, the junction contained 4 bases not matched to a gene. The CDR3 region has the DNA TGTGCCAGCATCCCGGGACAGGGGGAGACCCAGTACTTC. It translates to CASIPGQGETQYF.

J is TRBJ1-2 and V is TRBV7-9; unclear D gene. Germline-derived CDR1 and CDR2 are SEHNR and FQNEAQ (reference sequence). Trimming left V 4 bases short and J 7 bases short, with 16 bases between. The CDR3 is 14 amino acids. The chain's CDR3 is CASSSLNKGSGYTF. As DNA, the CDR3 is TGTGCCAGCAGCTCTCTCAACAAGGGCTCTGGCTACACCTTC. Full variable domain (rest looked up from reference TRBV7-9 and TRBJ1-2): DTGVSQNPRHKITKRGQNVTFRCDPISEHNRLYWYRQTLGQGPEFLTYFQNEAQLEKSRLLSDRFSAERPKGSFSTLEIQRTEQGDSAMYLCASSSLNKGSGYTFGSGTRLTVV.

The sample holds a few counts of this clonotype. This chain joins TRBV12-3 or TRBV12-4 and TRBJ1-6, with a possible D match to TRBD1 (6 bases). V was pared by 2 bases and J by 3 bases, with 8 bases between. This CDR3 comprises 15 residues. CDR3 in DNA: TGTGCCAGCAGTTTAATAGGGGGCTATAATTCACCCCTCCACTTT. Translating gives CASSLIGGYNSPLHF.

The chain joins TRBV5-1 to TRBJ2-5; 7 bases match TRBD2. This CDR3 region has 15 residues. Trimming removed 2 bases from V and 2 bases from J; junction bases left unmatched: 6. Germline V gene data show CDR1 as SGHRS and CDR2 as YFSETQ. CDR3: CASSLRLAAQETQYF. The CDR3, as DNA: TGCGCCAGCAGCTTACGACTAGCTGCTCAAGAGACCCAGTACTTC.

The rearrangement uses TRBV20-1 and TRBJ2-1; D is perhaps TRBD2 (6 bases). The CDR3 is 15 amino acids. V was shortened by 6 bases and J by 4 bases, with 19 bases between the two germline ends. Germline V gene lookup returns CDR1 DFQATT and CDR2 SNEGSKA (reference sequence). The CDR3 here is CSARIRDGGYNEQFF. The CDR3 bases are TGCAGTGCCAGAATCCGGGACGGGGGATACAATGAGCAGTTCTTC.

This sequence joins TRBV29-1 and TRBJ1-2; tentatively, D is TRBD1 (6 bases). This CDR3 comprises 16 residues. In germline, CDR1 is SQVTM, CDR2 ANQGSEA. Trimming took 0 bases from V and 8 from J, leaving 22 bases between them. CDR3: CSVEDSPGHSGRGYTF. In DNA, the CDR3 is TGCAGCGTTGAAGACTCCCCGGGACATTCTGGGAGAGGCTACACCTTC.

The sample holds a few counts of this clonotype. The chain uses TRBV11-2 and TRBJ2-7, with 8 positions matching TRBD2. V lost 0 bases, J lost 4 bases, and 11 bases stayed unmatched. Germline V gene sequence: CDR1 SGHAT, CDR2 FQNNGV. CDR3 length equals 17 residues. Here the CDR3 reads CASSLDSGAGSRYEQYF. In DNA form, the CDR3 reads TGTGCCAGCAGCTTAGATAGCGGGGCCGGGAGTAGGTACGAGCAGTACTTC.

The DNA of the CDR3 is TGTGCCAGCAGCTTAACAGGGACCCCCTACGAGCAGTACTTC. This sequence encodes CASSLTGTPYEQYF. J is TRBJ2-7 and V is TRBV7-9, with D maybe TRBD1 (6 bases). The CDR3 sequence is 14 residues long. The germline V gene encodes CDR1 SEHNR and CDR2 FQNEAQ (reference sequence). V lost 2 bases, J lost 2 bases, and 10 bases lay in between.

Written as DNA, the CDR3 is TGCAGTGCTAGAGAGAGGGGCCAAACTCCAAACTATGGCTACACCTTC. This translates into CSARERGQTPNYGYTF. The gene calls are TRBV20-1 and TRBJ1-2; D might be TRBD1 (5 bases). Germline V lookup: CDR1 DFQATT, CDR2 SNEGSKA (reference sequence). Trimming removed 0 bases from V and 2 bases from J, with 16 bases in between. This CDR3 has 16 residues.

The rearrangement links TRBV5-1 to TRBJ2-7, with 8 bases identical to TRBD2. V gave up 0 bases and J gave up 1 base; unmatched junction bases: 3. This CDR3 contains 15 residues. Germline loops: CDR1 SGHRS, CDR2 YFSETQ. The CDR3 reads CASSLERERSYEQYF. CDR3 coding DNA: TGCGCCAGCAGCTTGGAGCGGGAGAGGTCCTACGAGCAGTACTTC.

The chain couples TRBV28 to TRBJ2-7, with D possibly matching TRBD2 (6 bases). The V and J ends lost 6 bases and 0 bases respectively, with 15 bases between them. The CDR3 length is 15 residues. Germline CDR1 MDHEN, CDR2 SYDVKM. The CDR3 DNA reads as TGTGCCAGCAGGTTCGGGGCGGGGAGCTCCTACGAGCAGTACTTC. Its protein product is CASRFGAGSSYEQYF.

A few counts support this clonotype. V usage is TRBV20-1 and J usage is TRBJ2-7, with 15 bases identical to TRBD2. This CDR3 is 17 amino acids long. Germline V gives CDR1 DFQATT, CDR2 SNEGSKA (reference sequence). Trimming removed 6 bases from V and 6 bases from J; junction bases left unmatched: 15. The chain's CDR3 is CSAPPGLAGGITSEQYF. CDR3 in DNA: TGCAGTGCCCCCCCCGGACTAGCGGGGGGGATCACATCCGAGCAGTACTTC.

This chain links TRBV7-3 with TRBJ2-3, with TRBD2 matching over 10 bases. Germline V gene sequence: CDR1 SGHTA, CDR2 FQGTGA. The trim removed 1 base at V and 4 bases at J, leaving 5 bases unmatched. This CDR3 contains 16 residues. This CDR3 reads CASSLSPSGGADTQYF. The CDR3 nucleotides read TGTGCCAGCAGCTTAAGCCCCAGCGGGGGGGCAGATACGCAGTATTTT. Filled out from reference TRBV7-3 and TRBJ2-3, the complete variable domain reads GAGVSQTPSNKVTEKGKYVELRCDPISGHTALYWYRQSLGQGPEFLIYFQGTGAADDSGLPNDRFFAVRPEGSVSTLKIQRTERGDSAVYLCASSLSPSGGADTQYFGPGTRLTVL.

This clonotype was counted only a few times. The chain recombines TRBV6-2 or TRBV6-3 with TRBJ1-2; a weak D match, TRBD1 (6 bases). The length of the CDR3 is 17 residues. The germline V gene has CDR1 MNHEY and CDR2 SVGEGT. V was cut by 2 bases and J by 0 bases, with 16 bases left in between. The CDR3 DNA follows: TGTGCCAGCAGTTACAGCGCCGGGACACCTGCTAACTATGGCTACACCTTC. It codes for CASSYSAGTPANYGYTF.

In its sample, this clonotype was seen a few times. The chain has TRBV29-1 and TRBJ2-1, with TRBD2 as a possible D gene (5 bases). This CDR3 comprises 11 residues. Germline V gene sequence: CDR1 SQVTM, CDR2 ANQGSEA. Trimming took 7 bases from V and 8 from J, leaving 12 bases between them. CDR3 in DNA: TGCAGCGCTCCAGAGGGCGATGAGCAGTTCTTC. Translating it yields CSAPEGDEQFF.

CDR3 nucleotide sequence: TGTGCCAGCAGTTTCGTCTCCGAGTCGGGCAATGAGCAGTTCTTC. This gives the protein CASSFVSESGNEQFF. The V and J genes are TRBV27 and TRBJ2-1; unclear D gene. The CDR3 spans 15 residues. In germline, CDR1 is MNHEY, CDR2 SMNVEV (reference sequence). V was pared by 3 bases and J by 6 bases, with 15 bases between.

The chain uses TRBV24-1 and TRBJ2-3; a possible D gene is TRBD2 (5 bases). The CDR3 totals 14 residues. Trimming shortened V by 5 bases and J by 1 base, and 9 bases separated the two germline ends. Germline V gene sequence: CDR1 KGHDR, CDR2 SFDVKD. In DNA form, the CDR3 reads TGTGCCACCAGTGGAGGGTTCGGCACAGATACGCAGTATTTT. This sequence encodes CATSGGFGTDTQYF.

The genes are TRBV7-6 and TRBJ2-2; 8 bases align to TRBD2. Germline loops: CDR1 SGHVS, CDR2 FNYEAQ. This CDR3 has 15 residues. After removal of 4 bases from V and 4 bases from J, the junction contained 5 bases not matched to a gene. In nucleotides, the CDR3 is TGTGCCAGCAGCTACCCGCTAGCGGGCACCGGGGAGCTGTTTTTT. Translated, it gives CASSYPLAGTGELFF.

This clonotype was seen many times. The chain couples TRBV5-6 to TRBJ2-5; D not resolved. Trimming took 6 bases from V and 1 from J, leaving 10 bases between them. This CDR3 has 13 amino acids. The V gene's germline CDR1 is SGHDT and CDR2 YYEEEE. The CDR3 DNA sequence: TGTGCCAGCATCTTCGGCGGCCAAGAGACCCAGTACTTC. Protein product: CASIFGGQETQYF.